The 24 T cell receptor beta chains reported below all come from one sample, sequenced in a study of blood T cell repertoires in COVID-19. Data came from immunoSEQ multiplex PCR; TCRdb stores just in-frame clones and leaves some out. The sample lists 70,000 to 95,000 clones, about 89% occurring once. The source material was peripheral blood. The origin of the receptors is a man aged 50-59 years with COVID-19, enrolled during active disease.

Worth noting for this clone: In the same sample, other DNA sequences code for this CDR3. The chain employs TRBV9 and TRBJ1-1; TRBD1 agrees at 9 bases. V dropped 0 bases and J dropped 3; count of bases not matched to a gene: 0. The length of the CDR3 is 14 residues. Germline V lookup: CDR1 SGDLS, CDR2 YYNGEE. The chain's CDR3 is CASSVGQGDTEAFF. The DNA of the CDR3 is TGTGCCAGCAGCGTAGGACAGGGGGACACTGAAGCTTTCTTT.

This clone was seen once. V usage is TRBV3-1 (or the pseudogene TRBV3-2) and J usage is TRBJ1-3; D gene unclear. The CDR3 has 16 residues. From germline, CDR1 is LGHDT and CDR2 YNNKEL (reference sequence). V was clipped by 3 bases and J by 0 bases, with 12 bases between them. The CDR3 loop reads CASSQTGIGSGNTIYF. In nucleotides, the CDR3 is TGTGCCAGCAGCCAGACGGGGATCGGCTCTGGAAACACCATATATTTT.

This chain links TRBV5-5 with TRBJ1-5; 11 bases align to TRBD1. The CDR3 sequence is 15 residues long. Germline loops: CDR1 SGHKS, CDR2 YYEKEE (reference sequence). V trimming: 0 bases; J trimming: 6 bases; junction bases outside the gene matches: 2. CDR3 DNA: TGTGCCAGCAGCTTGGGGACAGGGGGCCTTCAGCCCCAGCATTTT. This sequence encodes CASSLGTGGLQPQHF.

This sequence joins TRBV9 and TRBJ2-3, with TRBD2 matching over 10 bases. This CDR3 is 16 amino acids long. The V gene end was trimmed by 4 bases and the J gene end by 6 bases; junction bases not matched to a gene: 11. Germline V gene sequence: CDR1 SGDLS, CDR2 YYNGEE. The CDR3 DNA reads as TGTGCCAGCAGCCCCAGAGGGTTTAGCGGGGGGGATACGCAGTATTTT. Protein: CASSPRGFSGGDTQYF.

The J gene is TRBJ1-1, the V gene TRBV4-2, with TRBD1 matching 10 bases. The CDR3 extends over 17 amino acids. V shed 1 base and J 4 bases; nucleotides not matched to a gene: 9. CDR1 and CDR2 from the germline V gene are LGHNA and YNFKEQ. The CDR3 region is CASSQVGTGVEVTEAFF. The CDR3 DNA follows: TGTGCCAGCAGCCAAGTTGGGACAGGGGTCGAGGTCACTGAAGCTTTCTTT.

The chain uses TRBV5-1 and TRBJ1-4; D is unclear. The length of the CDR3 is 14 residues. V gave up 0 bases and J gave up 3 bases, with 6 bases separating them. Germline CDR1 and CDR2: SGHRS and YFSETQ. CDR3 residues: CASSLGAPNEKLFF. The CDR3, as DNA: TGCGCCAGCAGCTTGGGCGCTCCTAATGAAAAACTGTTTTTT.

The chain couples TRBV7-3 to TRBJ1-1; the D is unclear. The CDR3 covers 18 residues. The germline gives CDR1 SGHTA, CDR2 FQGTGA. V lost 2 bases and J 0 bases, leaving 19 bases between the germline ends. CDR3 DNA: TGTGCCAGCAGCTTAGGCGGGCCGAATATACGGTTGAACACTGAAGCTTTCTTT. This encodes CASSLGGPNIRLNTEAFF.

DNA of the CDR3: TGTGCCAGCAGTCTCTACTTTGAAGCTTTCTTT. This gives the protein CASSLYFEAFF. V is TRBV12-3 or TRBV12-4 and J is TRBJ1-1, with unresolved D. V shed 5 bases and J shed 7 bases, with 8 bases lying between them. This CDR3 has 11 residues.

The chain is built from TRBV6-2 or TRBV6-3 and TRBJ2-3, with 8 bases identical to TRBD2. This CDR3 has 14 amino acids. The germline V gene encodes CDR1 MNHEY and CDR2 SVGEGT. J gave up 7 bases and V 2 bases, and 5 bases lay outside the gene matches. In DNA, the CDR3 is TGTGCCAGCAGTTACGCGGGGGGACCAAATACGCAGTATTTT. Translated: CASSYAGGPNTQYF.

This clone was counted a few times. The chain joins TRBV2 to TRBJ2-7, with D possibly matching TRBD1 (6 bases). This CDR3 contains 12 residues. Trimming cost V 9 bases and J 5 bases, with 14 bases left between them. Germline loops: CDR1 SNHLY, CDR2 FYNNEI. In nucleotides, the CDR3 is TGTGCCAGTTTCAACAGGGTAGACGAGCAGTACTTC. It encodes CASFNRVDEQYF.

This clone is a singleton in its sample. CDR3 DNA sequence: TGTGCCAGCTCCCCGGGACAGGGACGCGGCGAGCAGTACTTC. Its translation is CASSPGQGRGEQYF. The chain uses TRBV18 and TRBJ2-7, with 9 bases fitting TRBD1. The germline CDR1 and CDR2 sequences are KGHSH and LQKENI. This CDR3 has 14 residues. Trimming at V came to 6 bases and at J to 6 bases, leaving 9 bases not matched to a gene.

The V call is TRBV12-3 or TRBV12-4, the J call TRBJ1-4; TRBD1 matches 8 bases. The CDR3 runs to 13 residues. V gave up 7 bases and J gave up 8 bases; unmatched junction bases: 6. The CDR3 nucleotides are TGTGCCAGCACCAGGGGGCTAGGGGAAAAACTGTTTTTT. This translates into CASTRGLGEKLFF.

This chain connects TRBV27 to TRBJ2-1, with 16 positions matching TRBD2. The CDR3 length is 19 residues. Germline V CDR1 and CDR2: MNHEY, SMNVEV (reference sequence). V dropped 10 bases and J dropped 7; count of bases not matched to a gene: 19. The CDR3 protein is CATMELGTSGGAFKNEQFF. Here the CDR3 DNA reads TGTGCCACCATGGAGTTGGGGACTAGCGGGGGGGCATTCAAGAATGAGCAGTTCTTC.

The V call is TRBV10-2, the J call TRBJ1-5; 7 bases line up with TRBD1. This CDR3 has 15 amino acids. V was pared by 6 bases and J by 0 bases, with 5 bases of the junction left unmatched. Germline V gene lookup returns CDR1 WSHSY and CDR2 SAAADI. The CDR3 is CASSPGTVSNQPQHF. DNA for the CDR3: TGCGCCAGCAGCCCCGGGACAGTTAGCAATCAGCCCCAGCATTTT.

This chain connects TRBV30 to TRBJ2-2, with TRBD2 matching over 10 bases. Germline CDR1 is GTSNPN and CDR2 is SVGIG (reference sequence). CDR3 length equals 16 residues. Trimming at V came to 2 bases and at J to 8 bases, leaving 11 bases not matched to a gene. CDR3 in DNA: TGTGCCTGGAGTAACAAGCGGGGGGGCATTTATGGGGAGCTGTTTTTT. Translation: CAWSNKRGGIYGELFF.

This clone was recorded a few times. The DNA for the CDR3 is TGTGCCAGCAGTGAATTCGCTGCCGCGGGAAACACCGGGGAGCTGTTTTTT. This gives the protein CASSEFAAAGNTGELFF. This chain uses TRBV6-1 with TRBJ2-2; possibly TRBD2 for D (6 bases). The V gene's germline CDR1 is MNHNS and CDR2 SASEGT. The CDR3 contains 17 residues. V was shortened by 2 bases and J by 2 bases, with 15 bases between the two germline ends.

The chain employs TRBV3-1 (or the pseudogene TRBV3-2) and TRBJ2-7, with TRBD2 matching over 11 bases. Germline CDR1 and CDR2: LGHDT and YNNKEL (reference sequence). V gave up 6 bases and J gave up 1 base; unmatched junction bases: 8. The CDR3 runs to 16 residues. CDR3 nucleotides: TGTGCCAGCAGACACACTAGCGGGGGATCGTCCTACGAGCAGTACTTC. This codes for CASRHTSGGSSYEQYF.

The chain uses TRBV19 and TRBJ2-3; maybe TRBD2 (5 bases). The germline V and J ends were trimmed by 1 base and 11 bases, with 13 bases remaining between them. The CDR3 covers 13 residues. Germline V gene lookup returns CDR1 LNHDA and CDR2 SQIVND (reference sequence). The CDR3 loop reads CASSIADWEGQYF. In nucleotides, the CDR3 is TGTGCCAGTAGTATAGCGGACTGGGAAGGGCAGTATTTT.

This clone was seen just once. This chain uses TRBV21-1 with TRBJ1-1; the D call of TRBD1 is as the table states it, not checked on the DNA. TRBV21-1 is a listed pseudogene. CDR3 length: 17 residues. The CDR3 DNA reads TGTGCCAGCAGCAAAAAGGGGAACTGGGATTTGAAGGAAGAAGCTTTCTTT. This codes for CASSKKGNWDLKEEAFF.

The J gene is TRBJ1-4, the V gene TRBV5-4; D unresolved. V was trimmed by 3 bases and J by 7 bases, leaving 4 bases between them. Per germline, CDR1 SGHNT and CDR2 YYREEE (reference sequence). This CDR3 region has 11 residues. The CDR3 DNA sequence: TGTGCCAGCAGCTCGGGTGAAAAACTGTTTTTT. Protein: CASSSGEKLFF.

The chain uses TRBV7-8 and TRBJ1-5; 8 bases map to TRBD1. J gave up 2 bases and V 0 bases, and 6 bases lay outside the gene matches. This CDR3 is built from 17 residues. Germline loops: CDR1 SGHVS, CDR2 FQNEAQ. CDR3 sequence: CASSLAPDRGGNQPQHF. CDR3 DNA sequence: TGTGCCAGCAGCTTAGCGCCAGACAGGGGTGGCAATCAGCCCCAGCATTTT.

V gene TRBV2 combines with J gene TRBJ1-2; 8 bases line up with TRBD1. Trimming removed 9 bases from V and 6 bases from J; junction bases left unmatched: 9. The CDR3 is 13 amino acids. Germline values: CDR1 SNHLY, CDR2 FYNNEI. CDR3 amino acids: CASSPDRVHGYTF. CDR3 sequence (DNA): TGTGCCAGTAGCCCGGACAGGGTCCATGGCTACACCTTC.

This clone was seen a single time. J is TRBJ1-6 and V is TRBV30, with D possibly matching TRBD1 (5 bases). V was pared by 2 bases and J by 9 bases, with 20 bases between. The germline CDR1 and CDR2 sequences are GTSNPN and SVGIG (reference sequence). The CDR3 runs 16 residues. CDR3 coding DNA: TGTGCCTGGAGTTGGGCCGGGGGGTCGGTCGCTTCACCCCTCCACTTT. Its translation: CAWSWAGGSVASPLHF.

The V call is TRBV5-4, the J call TRBJ2-7, with 7 bases identical to TRBD2. The CDR3 sequence is 16 residues long. V lost 0 bases and J lost 6; bases outside the gene matches: 12. CDR1 and CDR2 (germline): SGHNT, YYREEE (reference sequence). CDR3: CASSLDRGRGLGEQYF. DNA of the CDR3: TGTGCCAGCAGCTTGGATCGCGGGAGAGGTTTGGGCGAGCAGTACTTC.